This TCR beta chain was found in a study of cytomegalovirus exposure and HLA in healthy donors. Amplification used 60 Vbeta primers and 13 Jbeta primers. Only in-frame clones appear in the TCRdb table, and some are missing; sequencing was by immunoSEQ multiplex PCR. This table holds roughly 200,000 clones, 9.5% found once. V lost 0 bases to trimming and J lost 14 bases, with 8 bases between them. From germline, CDR1 is DFQATT and CDR2 SNEGSKA (reference sequence). This CDR3 has 10 amino acids. This clone turned up a few times. The source is a woman aged 30 to 39 in good health and CMV-seropositive. The sample comprised PBMCs. The chain joins TRBV20-1 to TRBJ2-1, with D unclear. CDR3 DNA sequence: TGCAGTGCTAGAGACTCCAGTGAGTTCTTC. It translates to CSARDSSEFF.